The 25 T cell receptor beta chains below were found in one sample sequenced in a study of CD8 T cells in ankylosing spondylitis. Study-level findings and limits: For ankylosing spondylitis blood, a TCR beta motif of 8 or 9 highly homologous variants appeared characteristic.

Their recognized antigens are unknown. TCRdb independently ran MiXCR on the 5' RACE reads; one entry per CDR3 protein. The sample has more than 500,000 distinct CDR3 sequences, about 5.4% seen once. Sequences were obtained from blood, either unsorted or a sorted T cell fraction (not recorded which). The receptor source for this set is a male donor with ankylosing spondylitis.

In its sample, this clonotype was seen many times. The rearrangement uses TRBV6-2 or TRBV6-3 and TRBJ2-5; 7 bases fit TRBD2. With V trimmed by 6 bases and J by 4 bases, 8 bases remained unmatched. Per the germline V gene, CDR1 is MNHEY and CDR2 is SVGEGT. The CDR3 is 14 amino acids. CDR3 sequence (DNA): TGTGCCAGCAGGACACCTTGGGGGGGAGAGACCCAGTACTTC. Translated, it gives CASRTPWGGETQYF.

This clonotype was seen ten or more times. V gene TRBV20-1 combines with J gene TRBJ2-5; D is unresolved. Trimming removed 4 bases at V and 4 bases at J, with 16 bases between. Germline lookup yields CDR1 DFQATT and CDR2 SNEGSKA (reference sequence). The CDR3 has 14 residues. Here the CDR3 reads CSATQPRAIETQYF. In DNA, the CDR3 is TGCAGTGCTACCCAGCCGAGAGCGATAGAGACCCAGTACTTC.

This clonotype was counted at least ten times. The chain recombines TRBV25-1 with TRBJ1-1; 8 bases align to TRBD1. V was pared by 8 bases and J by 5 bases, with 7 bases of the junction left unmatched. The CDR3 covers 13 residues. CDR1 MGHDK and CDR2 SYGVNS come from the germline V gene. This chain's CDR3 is CASSGQGRTEAFF. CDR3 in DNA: TGTGCCAGCTCCGGACAGGGAAGAACTGAAGCTTTCTTT. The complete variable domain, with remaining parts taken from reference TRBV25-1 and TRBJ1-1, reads EADIYQTPRYLVIGTGKKITLECSQTMGHDKMYWYQQDPGMELHLIHYSYGVNSTEKGDLSSESTVSRIRTEHFPLTLESARPSHTSQYLCASSGQGRTEAFFGQGTRLTVV.

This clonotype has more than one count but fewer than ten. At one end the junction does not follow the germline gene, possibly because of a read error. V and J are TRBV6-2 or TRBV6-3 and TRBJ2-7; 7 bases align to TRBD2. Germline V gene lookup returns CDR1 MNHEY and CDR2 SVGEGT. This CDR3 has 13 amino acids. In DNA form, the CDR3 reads TGTGCCAGCAGTTACCTTTTGGCTAGCGGCAATATCTTC. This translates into CASSYLLASGNIF.

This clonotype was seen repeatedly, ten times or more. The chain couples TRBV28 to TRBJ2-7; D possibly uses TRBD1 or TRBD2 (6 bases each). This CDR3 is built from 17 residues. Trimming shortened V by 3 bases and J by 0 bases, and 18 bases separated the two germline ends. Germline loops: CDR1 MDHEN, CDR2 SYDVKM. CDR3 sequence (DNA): TGTGCCAGCAGTTTCGATTGGGGGGCCCCGAGCTCCTACGAGCAGTACTTC. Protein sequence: CASSFDWGAPSSYEQYF.

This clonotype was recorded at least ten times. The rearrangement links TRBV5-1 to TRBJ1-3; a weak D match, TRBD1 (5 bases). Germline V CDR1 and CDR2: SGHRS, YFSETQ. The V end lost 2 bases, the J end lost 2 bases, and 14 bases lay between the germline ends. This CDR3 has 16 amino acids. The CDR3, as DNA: TGCGCCAGCAGCTTAACACCGGGACCCCCTGGAAACACCATATATTTT. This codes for CASSLTPGPPGNTIYF. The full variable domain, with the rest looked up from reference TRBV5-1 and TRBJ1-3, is KAGVTQTPRYLIKTRGQQVTLSCSPISGHRSVSWYQQTPGQGLQFLFEYFSETQRNKGNFPGRFSGRQFSNSRSEMNVSTLELGDSALYLCASSLTPGPPGNTIYFGEGSWLTVV.

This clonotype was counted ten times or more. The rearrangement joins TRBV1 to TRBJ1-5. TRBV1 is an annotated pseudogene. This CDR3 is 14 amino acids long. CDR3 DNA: TGCACCAGCAGCCACCCGGGGAGGGATCAGCCCCAGCATTTT. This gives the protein CTSSHPGRDQPQHF.

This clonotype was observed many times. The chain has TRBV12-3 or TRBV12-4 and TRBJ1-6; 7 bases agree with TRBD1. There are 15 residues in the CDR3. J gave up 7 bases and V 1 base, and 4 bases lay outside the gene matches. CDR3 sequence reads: CASSLEIGGNSPLHF. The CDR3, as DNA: TGTGCCAGCAGTTTAGAGATAGGGGGCAATTCACCCCTCCACTTT.

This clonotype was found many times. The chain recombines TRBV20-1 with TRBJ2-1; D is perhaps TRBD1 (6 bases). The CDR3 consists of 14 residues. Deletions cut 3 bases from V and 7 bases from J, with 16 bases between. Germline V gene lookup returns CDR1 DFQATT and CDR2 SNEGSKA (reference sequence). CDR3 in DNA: TGCAGTGCTAGGGGCACACAGGGTTCAAATGAGCAGTTCTTC. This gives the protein CSARGTQGSNEQFF.

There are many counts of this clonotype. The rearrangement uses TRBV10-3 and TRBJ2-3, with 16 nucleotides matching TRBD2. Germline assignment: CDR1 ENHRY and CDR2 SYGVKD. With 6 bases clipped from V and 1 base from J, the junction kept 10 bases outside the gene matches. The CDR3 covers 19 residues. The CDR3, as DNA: TGTGCCATCAGGAGTCCGGGACTAGCGGGGGGGAACGGCACAGATACGCAGTATTTT. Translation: CAIRSPGLAGGNGTDTQYF.

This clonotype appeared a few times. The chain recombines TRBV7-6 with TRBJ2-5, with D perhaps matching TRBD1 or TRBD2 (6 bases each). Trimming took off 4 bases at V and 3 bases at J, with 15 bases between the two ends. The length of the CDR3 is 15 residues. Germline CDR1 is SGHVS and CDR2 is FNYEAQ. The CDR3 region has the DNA TGTGCCAGCAGCTCCCCCCGGGGGCGGGAAGAGACCCAGTACTTC. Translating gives CASSSPRGREETQYF. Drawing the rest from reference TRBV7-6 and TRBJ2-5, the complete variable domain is GAGVSQSPRYKVTKRGQDVALRCDPISGHVSLYWYRQALGQGPEFLTYFNYEAQQDKSGLPNDRFSAERPEGSISTLTIQRTEQRDSAMYRCASSSPRGREETQYFGPGTRLLVL.

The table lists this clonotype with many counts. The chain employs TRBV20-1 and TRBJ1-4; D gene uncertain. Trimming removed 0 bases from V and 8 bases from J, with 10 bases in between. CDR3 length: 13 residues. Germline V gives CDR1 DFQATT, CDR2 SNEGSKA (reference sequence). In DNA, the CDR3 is TGCAGTGCTAGAGATGTCCAGGTGGAAAAACTGTTTTTT. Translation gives CSARDVQVEKLFF.

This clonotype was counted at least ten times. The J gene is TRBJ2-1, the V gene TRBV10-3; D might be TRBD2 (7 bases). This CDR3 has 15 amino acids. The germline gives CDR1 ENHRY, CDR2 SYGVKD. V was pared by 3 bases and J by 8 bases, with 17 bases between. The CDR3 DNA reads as TGTGCCATCAGTGATCCAGCGGGAAGGGGGGATGAGCAGTTCTTC. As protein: CAISDPAGRGDEQFF.

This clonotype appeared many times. The CDR3 is CASSFRVSWDQPQHF. In nucleotides, the CDR3 is TGTGCCAGCAGCTTCAGGGTCAGTTGGGATCAGCCCCAGCATTTT. The V call is TRBV7-2, the J call TRBJ1-5, with a tentative D call TRBD1 (5 bases). Germline V gene lookup returns CDR1 SGHTA and CDR2 FQGNSA. Trimming shortened V by 3 bases and J by 5 bases, and 14 bases separated the two germline ends. This CDR3 has 15 amino acids.

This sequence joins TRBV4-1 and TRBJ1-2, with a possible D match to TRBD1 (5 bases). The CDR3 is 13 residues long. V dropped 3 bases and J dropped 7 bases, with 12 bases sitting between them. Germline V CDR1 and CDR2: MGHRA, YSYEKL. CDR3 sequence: CASSQGEDTGYTF. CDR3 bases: TGCGCCAGCAGCCAGGGGGAAGACACTGGCTACACCTTC.

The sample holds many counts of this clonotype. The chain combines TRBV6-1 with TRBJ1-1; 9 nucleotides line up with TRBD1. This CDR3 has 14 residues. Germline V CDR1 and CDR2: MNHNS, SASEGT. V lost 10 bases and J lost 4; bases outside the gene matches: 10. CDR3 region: CATSTGGMFTEAFF. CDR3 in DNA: TGTGCCACCAGCACAGGGGGCATGTTCACTGAAGCTTTCTTT.

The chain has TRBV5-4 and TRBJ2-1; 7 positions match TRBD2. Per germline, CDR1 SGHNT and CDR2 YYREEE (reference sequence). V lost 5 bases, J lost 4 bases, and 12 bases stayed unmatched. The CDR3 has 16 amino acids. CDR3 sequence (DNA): TGTGCCAGCAGTCCTCTAAATGTGGGAGGGTACAATGAGCAGTTCTTC. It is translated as CASSPLNVGGYNEQFF.

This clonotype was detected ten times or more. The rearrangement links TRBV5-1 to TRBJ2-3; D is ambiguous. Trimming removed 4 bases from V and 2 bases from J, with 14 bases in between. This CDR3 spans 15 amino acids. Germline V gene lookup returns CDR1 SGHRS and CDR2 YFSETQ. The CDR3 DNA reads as TGCGCCAGCAGCAGGATTGGGATCGCCACAGATACGCAGTATTTT. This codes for CASSRIGIATDTQYF.

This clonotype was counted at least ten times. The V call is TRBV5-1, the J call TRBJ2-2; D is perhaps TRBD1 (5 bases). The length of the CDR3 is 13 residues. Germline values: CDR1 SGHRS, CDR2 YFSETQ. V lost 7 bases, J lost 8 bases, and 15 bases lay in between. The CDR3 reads CASQGQITGELFF. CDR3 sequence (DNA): TGCGCCAGCCAGGGCCAGATCACGGGGGAGCTGTTTTTT.

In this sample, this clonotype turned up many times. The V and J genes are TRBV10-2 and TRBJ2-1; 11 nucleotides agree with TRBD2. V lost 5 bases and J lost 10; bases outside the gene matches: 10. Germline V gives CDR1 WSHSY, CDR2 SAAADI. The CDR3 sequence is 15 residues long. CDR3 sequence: CASSTPQGLAEEQFF. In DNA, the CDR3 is TGCGCCAGCAGTACCCCCCAGGGACTAGCGGAGGAGCAGTTCTTC.

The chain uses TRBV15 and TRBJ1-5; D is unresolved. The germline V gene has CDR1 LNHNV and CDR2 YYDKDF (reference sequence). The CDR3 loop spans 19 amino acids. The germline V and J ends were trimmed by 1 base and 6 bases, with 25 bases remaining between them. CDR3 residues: CATSRGTPEGIHFTQPQHF. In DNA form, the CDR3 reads TGTGCCACCAGCAGAGGAACCCCGGAGGGAATTCATTTTACTCAGCCCCAGCATTTT.

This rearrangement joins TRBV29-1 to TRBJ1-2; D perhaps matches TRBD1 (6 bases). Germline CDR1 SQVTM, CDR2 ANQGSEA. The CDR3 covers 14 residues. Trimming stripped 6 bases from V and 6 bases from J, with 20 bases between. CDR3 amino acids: CSVEQGVSRDGYTF. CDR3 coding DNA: TGCAGCGTGGAACAGGGAGTATCAAGAGATGGCTACACCTTC.

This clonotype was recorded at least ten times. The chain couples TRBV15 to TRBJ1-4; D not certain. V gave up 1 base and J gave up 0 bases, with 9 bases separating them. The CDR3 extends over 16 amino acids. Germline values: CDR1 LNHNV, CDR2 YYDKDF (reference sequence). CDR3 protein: CATSRVLTATNEKLFF. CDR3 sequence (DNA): TGTGCCACCAGCAGAGTTTTAACAGCAACTAATGAAAAACTGTTTTTT.

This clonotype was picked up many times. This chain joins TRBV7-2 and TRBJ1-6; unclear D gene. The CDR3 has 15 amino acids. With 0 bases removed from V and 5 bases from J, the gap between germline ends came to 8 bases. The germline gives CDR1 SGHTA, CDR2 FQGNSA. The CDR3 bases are TGTGCCAGCAGCTTAGCGGGCCCGAATAATTCACCCCTCCACTTT. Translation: CASSLAGPNNSPLHF.

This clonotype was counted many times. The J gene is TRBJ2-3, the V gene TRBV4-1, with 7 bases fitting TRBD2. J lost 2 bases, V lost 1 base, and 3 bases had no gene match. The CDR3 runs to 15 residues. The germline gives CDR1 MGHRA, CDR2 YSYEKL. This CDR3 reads CASSQGGRATDTQYF. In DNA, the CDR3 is TGCGCCAGCAGCCAAGGAGGGAGGGCCACAGATACGCAGTATTTT.